This T cell receptor beta chain derives from a study of OX40 agonist ivuxolimab in advanced cancers. Autoimmune disease history or systemic immunosuppression led to patient exclusion. Regarding this clone: What it recognizes is unknown.

Findings and caveats of the study: Among T cells, CD8+ cells averaged more expanded clones than CD4+ cells. The antigen specificity of the peripheral T cells (those that were expanded) was not determined. Expansion of clones was among the lowest in partial responders at 0.1-3.0 mg/kg.

Sequencing used immunoSEQ multiplex PCR; TCRdb keeps in-frame clones, though not all of them. The sample lists some 100,000 clones, roughly 92% occurring once. Sequences were derived from CD4+ or CD8+ T cells sorted from blood, sampled in a trial of the OX40 agonist ivuxolimab. This receptor was taken from an adult with an advanced solid tumor such as melanoma, head and neck, liver or kidney cancer.

The CDR3 DNA is TGCGCCAGCAGCCAAGAAGAGGGCCTCGGCAATCAGCCCCAGCATTTT. Protein product: CASSQEEGLGNQPQHF. The chain links TRBV4-3 to TRBJ1-5; unclear D gene. Germline lookup yields CDR1 LGHNA and CDR2 YSLEER. The CDR3 runs to 16 residues. Trimming cost V 0 bases and J 2 bases, with 11 bases left between them.